This TCR beta chain was sequenced during a study of cytomegalovirus exposure and HLA in healthy donors. Turning to the study itself: The same platform as the approximately 660 first-cohort repertoires was used for the 120 or so validation repertoires, a later analysis reported.

About this clone itself: The antigen is unknown.

Produced via immunoSEQ multiplex PCR; TCRdb's table is partial and in-frame only. The sample consists of over 200,000 clones, roughly 83% of them appearing once. The donors were in the approximately 130-subject validation cohort; that cohort was separate from the roughly 700-subject first cohort. Study-level findings and limits: In vitro confirmation showed three CMV-associated chains to be CMV antigen specific. The authors listed some 160 TCR beta chains as cytomegalovirus-associated.

Trimming cost V 5 bases and J 4 bases; bases outside gene matches: 6. This CDR3 contains 14 residues. Germline V gene data show CDR1 as LNHNV and CDR2 as YYDKDF (reference sequence). The receptor comes from a woman aged 25 to 39 in good health and CMV-seropositive. Source material: PBMCs. V gene TRBV15 combines with J gene TRBJ1-1; 8 bases agree with TRBD1. The CDR3 reads CATSQGDRSTEAFF. The CDR3, as DNA: TGTGCCACCAGCCAAGGGGACAGGAGCACTGAAGCTTTCTTT. The full variable domain, completed using reference TRBV15 and TRBJ1-1, is DAMVIQNPRYQVTQFGKPVTLSCSQTLNHNVMYWYQQKSSQAPKLLFHYYDKDFNNEADTPDNFQSRRPNTSFCFLDIRSPGLGDTAMYLCATSQGDRSTEAFFGQGTRLTVV.